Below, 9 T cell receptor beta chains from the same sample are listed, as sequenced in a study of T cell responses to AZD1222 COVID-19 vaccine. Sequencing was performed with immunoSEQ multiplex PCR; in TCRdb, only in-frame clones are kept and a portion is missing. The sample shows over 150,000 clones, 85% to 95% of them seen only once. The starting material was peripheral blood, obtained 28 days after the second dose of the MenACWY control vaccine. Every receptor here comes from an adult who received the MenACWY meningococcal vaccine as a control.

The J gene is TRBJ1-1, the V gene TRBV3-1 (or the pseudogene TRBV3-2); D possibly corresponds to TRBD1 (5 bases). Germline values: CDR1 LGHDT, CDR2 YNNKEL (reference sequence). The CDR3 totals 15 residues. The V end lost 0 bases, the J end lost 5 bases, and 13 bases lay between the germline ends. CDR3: CASSQDWGVETEAFF. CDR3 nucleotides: TGTGCCAGCAGCCAAGATTGGGGGGTAGAGACTGAAGCTTTCTTT.

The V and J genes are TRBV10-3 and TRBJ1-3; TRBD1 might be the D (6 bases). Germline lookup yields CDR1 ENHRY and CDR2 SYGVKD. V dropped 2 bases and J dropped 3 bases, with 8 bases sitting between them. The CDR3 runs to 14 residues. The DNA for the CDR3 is TGTGCCATCAGTGAGCAAGGGGGTGGAAACACCATATATTTT. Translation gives CAISEQGGGNTIYF.

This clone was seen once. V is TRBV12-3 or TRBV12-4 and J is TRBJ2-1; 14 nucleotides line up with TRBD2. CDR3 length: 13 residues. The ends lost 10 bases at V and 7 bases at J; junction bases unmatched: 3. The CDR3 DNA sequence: TGTGCCACTGGACTAGCGGGGGGAAATGAGCAGTTCTTC. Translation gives CATGLAGGNEQFF.

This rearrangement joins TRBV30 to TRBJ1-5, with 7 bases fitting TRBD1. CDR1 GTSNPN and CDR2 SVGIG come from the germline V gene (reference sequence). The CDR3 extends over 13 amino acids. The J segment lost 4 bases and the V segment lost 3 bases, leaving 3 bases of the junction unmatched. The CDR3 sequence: CAWREQGNQPQHF. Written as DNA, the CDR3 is TGTGCCTGGAGGGAACAGGGGAATCAGCCCCAGCATTTT.

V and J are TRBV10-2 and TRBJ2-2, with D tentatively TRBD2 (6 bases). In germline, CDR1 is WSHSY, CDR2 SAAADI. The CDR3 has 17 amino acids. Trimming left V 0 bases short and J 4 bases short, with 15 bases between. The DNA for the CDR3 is TGCGCCAGCAGTGAGTCGGGCGGGGTGCGAGTCACCGGGGAGCTGTTTTTT. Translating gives CASSESGGVRVTGELFF.

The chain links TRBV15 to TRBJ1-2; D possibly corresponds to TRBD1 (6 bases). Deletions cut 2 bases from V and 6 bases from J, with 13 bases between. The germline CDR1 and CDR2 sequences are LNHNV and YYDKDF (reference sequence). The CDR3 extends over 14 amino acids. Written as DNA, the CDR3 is TGTGCCACCAGCAGACGTGACAGGTCCCATGGCTACACCTTC. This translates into CATSRRDRSHGYTF.

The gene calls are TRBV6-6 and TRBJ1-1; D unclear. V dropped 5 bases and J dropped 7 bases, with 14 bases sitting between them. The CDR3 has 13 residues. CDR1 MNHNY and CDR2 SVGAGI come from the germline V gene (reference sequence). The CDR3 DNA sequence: TGTGCCAGCAGTCCCCGCCTTTTGGGTGAAGCTTTCTTT. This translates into CASSPRLLGEAFF.

The DNA for the CDR3 is TGTGCCAGCAGCTTATTGGGGCAAGCGAACACCGGGGAGCTGTTTTTT. Translated, it gives CASSLLGQANTGELFF. This chain links TRBV13 with TRBJ2-2; D might be TRBD1 (5 bases). Trimming shortened V by 2 bases and J by 0 bases, and 10 bases separated the two germline ends. Germline CDR1 PRHDT, CDR2 FYEKMQ (reference sequence). This CDR3 contains 16 residues.

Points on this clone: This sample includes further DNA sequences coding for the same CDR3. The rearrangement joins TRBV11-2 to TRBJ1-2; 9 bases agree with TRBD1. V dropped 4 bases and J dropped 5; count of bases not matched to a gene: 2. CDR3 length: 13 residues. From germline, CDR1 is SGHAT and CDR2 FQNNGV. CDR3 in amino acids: CASSSGQGYGYTF. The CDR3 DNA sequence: TGTGCCAGCAGCTCGGGACAGGGATATGGCTACACCTTC.